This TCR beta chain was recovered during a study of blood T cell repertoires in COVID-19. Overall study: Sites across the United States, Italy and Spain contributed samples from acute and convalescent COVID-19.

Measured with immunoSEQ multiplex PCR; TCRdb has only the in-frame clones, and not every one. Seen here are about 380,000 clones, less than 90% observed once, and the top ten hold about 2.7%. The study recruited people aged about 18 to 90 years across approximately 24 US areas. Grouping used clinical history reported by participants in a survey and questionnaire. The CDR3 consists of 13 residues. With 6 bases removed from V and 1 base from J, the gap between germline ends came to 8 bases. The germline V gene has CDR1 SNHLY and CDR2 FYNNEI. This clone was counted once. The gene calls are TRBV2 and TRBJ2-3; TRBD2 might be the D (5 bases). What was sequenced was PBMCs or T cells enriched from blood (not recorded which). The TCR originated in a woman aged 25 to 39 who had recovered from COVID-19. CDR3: CASSVGGTDTQYF. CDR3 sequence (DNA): TGTGCCAGCAGCGTCGGGGGCACAGATACGCAGTATTTT.